The rows below give T cell receptor beta chains drawn from one sample of a study of tumor-infiltrating lymphocytes in primary liver carcinoma. One entry per CDR3 protein results from TCRdb running MiXCR on the multiplex PCR reads. The repertoire has around 29,000 distinct CDR3 sequences, over 60% of them found once; the top ten carry roughly 38%. Sequenced material: liver tumor tissue from sampling region 5. The receptor set was obtained from a middle-aged man with primary liver carcinoma and hepatitis B virus infection. CDR3s include the opening cysteine and the closing phenylalanine or tryptophan. The order of the fields is D gene, J gene, clone size, V gene, CDR3 DNA, CDR3 protein. The D gene is left open where the match is weak. Some rows mark clone size as missing; the rest say once, few, many or name a class of expanded clone.

TRBD1 | TRBJ2-2 | - | TRBV20-1 | TGCAGTGCTACCGGGACAGGGGGTACCGGGGAGCTGTTTTTT | CSATGTGGTGELFF
- | TRBJ2-7 | - | TRBV10-3 | TGTGCCATCAATGCGGGTGACAGTCGGCCCGAGCAGTACTTC | CAINAGDSRPEQYF
- | TRBJ2-4 | - | TRBV6-5 | TGTGTCAGAAGTTACTCGATGGGAGCCAAAAACATTCAGTACTTC | CVRSYSMGAKNIQYF
- | TRBJ1-5 | - | TRBV30 | TGTGCCTGGAGTGTGCAGGGTAGCAATCAGCCCCATCACTTT | CAWSVQGSNQPHHF
TRBD1 | TRBJ1-2 | - | TRBV29-1 | TGCAGTGTTGATGATGGACAGGGGGTGAAAGACTATGGCTACACCTTC | CSVDDGQGVKDYGYTF
- | TRBJ2-2 | - | TRBV19 | TGTTCCAGTAGTATCACCGGGGTCACCGGGGAGCTGTTTTTC | CSSSITGVTGELFF
- | TRBJ2-3 | - | TRBV4-1 | TGCTCCAGCAGCCACCCTTGCACAGATACGCAGTATTTT | CSSSHPCTDTQYF
- | TRBJ2-7 | - | TRBV11-2 | TGTGCCAGCAGCTTAGTAACCACCTACGATCAGTACTTT | CASSLVTTYDQYF
- | TRBJ1-5 | - | TRBV11-2 | TGTGCCAACAGCTTAACGGGCGGGCTCACAGATACGCAGCATTTT | CANSLTGGLTDTQHF
TRBD1 | TRBJ2-1 | - | TRBV6-5 | TGCGCCAACAGTTACCGAGACAGGGGCGATGAGCAGTTCTTC | CANSYRDRGDEQFF
- | TRBJ2-1 | few | TRBV4-1 | TGCGCCTGCAGCCAAGGTACGCGGGGGCAGGGGTTTTTCACTCCCACGGATGAGCAGTTCTTC | CACSQGTRGQGFFTPTDEQFF
TRBD2 | TRBJ2-3 | - | TRBV12-5 | TGTGCTAGTGGCTTCGGCGCGGGAGAGGAATATTTT | CASGFGAGEEYF
- | TRBJ2-3 | - | TRBV6-1 | TGTGCCAGCAGTGAAGCGTCGGTAGTTCTTCAGTATTTT | CASSEASVVLQYF
- | TRBJ1-6 | - | TRBV12-3/TRBV12-4 | TGTGCCAGCGACCTGGGGCAGGGTGAAGGACCCCTCCACTTT | CASDLGQGEGPLHF
- | TRBJ2-1 | - | TRBV29-1 | TGCAGCGTTGGTAGCGGCTACAATGAGCAGTTCTTC | CSVGSGYNEQFF
- | TRBJ1-6 | - | TRBV6-9 | TGTGCCATCCTTCCGAGGGTGGATTCACCCCTCCACTTT | CAILPRVDSPLHF
- | TRBJ1-4 | few | TRBV30 | TGTGCCTGGGACAGAACAGAAAATGAAAAACTGTTTTTT | CAWDRTENEKLFF
- | TRBJ2-2 | - | TRBV6-5 | TGTGCAAGCGAGGACATAAGGAACACCGGGGAGCTGTTCTTT | CASEDIRNTGELFF
TRBD1 | TRBJ2-7 | - | TRBV5-1 | TGCGCCAGTAGACGGGGACAGGGGGCTGCCTACGAGCAGTACTTC | CASRRGQGAAYEQYF
TRBD2 | TRBJ2-7 | - | TRBV10-3 | TGTGCCGTCACCAAACGATCGGGACTAGCGGGGGGGTTCGCCTACGAGCAGTACTTC | CAVTKRSGLAGGFAYEQYF
- | TRBJ1-2 | many | TRBV9 | TGTGCCAGCAGCCCCAGTAGAGGAGGCTGCACCTTC | CASSPSRGGCTF
- | TRBJ2-6 | - | TRBV6-5 | TGTGCCAGCAGTTACACAGGAGGCTCTGGAGCCAACGTCCAGACTTTC | CASSYTGGSGANVQTF
- | TRBJ1-2 | - | TRBV4-2 | TGTGCAAGCAGCCAAGGTCGAGAGGAGGGGTTCTATGGTTACACCTTC | CASSQGREEGFYGYTF
TRBD1 | TRBJ2-7 | medium-sized | TRBV6-2/TRBV6-3 | TGTGCCAGCACCTGGGACAGCTCCTACGAGCAGTACTTC | CASTWDSSYEQYF
TRBD2 | TRBJ2-5 | - | TRBV12-3/TRBV12-4 | TGTGCCGGCAGGGCGGGTGAGTTAGCGGGAGAGACCCAGTACTTC | CAGRAGELAGETQYF
- | TRBJ2-3 | - | TRBV29-1 | TGCATCGTCACGTATCTCATCGGGGATACGCAGTATTTT | CIVTYLIGDTQYF
- | TRBJ1-6 | - | TRBV6-5 | TGTGCTAGCCGAGGCCAGGGGTCCTATAATTCACCCCTCCACTTT | CASRGQGSYNSPLHF
- | TRBJ1-5 | - | TRBV6-1 | TGTACCAGCAGTGAGGGGGAGCCGGATCTGCCCCAGCATTTT | CTSSEGEPDLPQHF
- | TRBJ2-7 | - | TRBV28 | TGTGCCAGCAGATTTAGCGGTCTGACCTACGAGCAGTACTTC | CASRFSGLTYEQYF
TRBD2 | TRBJ2-3 | many | TRBV20-1 | TGCAGTGGCCCGGGACTAGCGGGAGGGGGCACAGATACGCAGTATTTT | CSGPGLAGGGTDTQYF
- | TRBJ2-2 | once | TRBV11-2 | TGTGACAGCAACTTAGATGGCGCCGGAAACACCGGGGAGCTTTTTTTT | CDSNLDGAGNTGELFF
TRBD2 | TRBJ2-2 | - | TRBV10-3 | TGTGCCATCAGGGAGCGGGACGGTACCGGGGAGCTGTTTTTC | CAIRERDGTGELFF
- | TRBJ1-1 | - | TRBV29-1 | TGCAGCTTCAGGGTCACGATGAGCACTGAGGCTTTCTTT | CSFRVTMSTEAFF
TRBD2 | TRBJ2-3 | few | TRBV3-1 | TGTGCCAGCAGCCATGGGCTAGCGGGAGATACAGATACGCAGTATTTT | CASSHGLAGDTDTQYF
- | TRBJ2-4 | few | TRBV6-5 | TGTGCCAGCAGGCCCCGTGCGTACGAGGGAAACATTCAGTACTTC | CASRPRAYEGNIQYF
- | TRBJ2-2 | - | TRBV12-3/TRBV12-4 | TGTGTCAGGAGCCCCCAGGGAGGGGAGCTGTTTTTT | CVRSPQGGELFF
TRBD1 | TRBJ1-1 | - | TRBV4-2 | TGTACCAGCAGCCAAGTGTACGGACAGGGTTGTTGGACTGAAGCTTTCTTT | CTSSQVYGQGCWTEAFF
- | TRBJ2-7 | once | TRBV11-3 | TGTACCAGCAGCTTAACAAACAGCGGCGAGCAGTACTTC | CTSSLTNSGEQYF
TRBD2 | TRBJ2-2 | - | TRBV6-2/TRBV6-3 | TGTGCCAGCAGCTCCGGACTAGCGGGAGTAGGGAACACCGAGGAGCTGTTTTTC | CASSSGLAGVGNTEELFF
- | TRBJ2-2 | - | TRBV29-1 | TGCAGCTTCGGACAGTCTACCGGGGAGCTGTTTTTT | CSFGQSTGELFF
- | TRBJ1-4 | medium-sized | TRBV4-1 | TGCGCCAGCAGCCAAGAACGGACCGCCACAACTAATGAAAAACTGTTTTTT | CASSQERTATTNEKLFF
TRBD2 | TRBJ2-7 | - | TRBV6-2/TRBV6-3 | TGTGCCACCCGGACTAGCAGGAGATACGAGCAGTACTTC | CATRTSRRYEQYF
- | TRBJ2-2 | - | TRBV5-6 | TGTGCCAGCATCCTCGGGCTGGAGAGAGCGGCCGGGGAGCTGTTTTTT | CASILGLERAAGELFF
- | TRBJ2-3 | - | TRBV12-3/TRBV12-4 | TGTGTCAGCAGTCCGAGGGGCAGGGTCCCTACGCAGTATTTT | CVSSPRGRVPTQYF
- | TRBJ2-5 | few | TRBV11-1 | TGTGCCAGCCGGGCACAGGGAGGGGAGACCCAGTACTTC | CASRAQGGETQYF
TRBD1 | TRBJ2-5 | few | TRBV4-1 | TGCACCAGCAGTCCAACTACAGGGGAACAAGAGACCCAGTACTTC | CTSSPTTGEQETQYF
- | TRBJ1-2 | - | TRBV7-9 | TGTGCCAGTAGCCCCAAGGGCAGGCTGTCCCAGTATGGCTACATCTTC | CASSPKGRLSQYGYIF
TRBD2 | TRBJ2-1 | - | TRBV5-6 | TGTGCCAGCAGCATTTGGCGGGGGGCCCCGGAACTATATGGGCATGAGCAGTTCTTC | CASSIWRGAPELYGHEQFF
- | TRBJ1-5 | - | TRBV12-3/TRBV12-4 | TGTGCCAGCAGTTTTGGGCAAGGAAGCATTCAACTCCAGCATTTT | CASSFGQGSIQLQHF
- | TRBJ1-2 | - | TRBV12-3/TRBV12-4 | TGTGCCAGCAGTTTCCGGGGTTCATATGGCTACGCCTTC | CASSFRGSYGYAF
TRBD1 | TRBJ1-6 | - | TRBV4-1 | TGCGCCGGAAGCCACCACCTACAGGGGGCGGGTTCACCCCTCCACTTT | CAGSHHLQGAGSPLHF
TRBD1 | TRBJ1-3 | - | TRBV25-1 | TGTGCCAACAGTTTTCCGGGACAGGGAGGAGTCACCATATATTTT | CANSFPGQGGVTIYF